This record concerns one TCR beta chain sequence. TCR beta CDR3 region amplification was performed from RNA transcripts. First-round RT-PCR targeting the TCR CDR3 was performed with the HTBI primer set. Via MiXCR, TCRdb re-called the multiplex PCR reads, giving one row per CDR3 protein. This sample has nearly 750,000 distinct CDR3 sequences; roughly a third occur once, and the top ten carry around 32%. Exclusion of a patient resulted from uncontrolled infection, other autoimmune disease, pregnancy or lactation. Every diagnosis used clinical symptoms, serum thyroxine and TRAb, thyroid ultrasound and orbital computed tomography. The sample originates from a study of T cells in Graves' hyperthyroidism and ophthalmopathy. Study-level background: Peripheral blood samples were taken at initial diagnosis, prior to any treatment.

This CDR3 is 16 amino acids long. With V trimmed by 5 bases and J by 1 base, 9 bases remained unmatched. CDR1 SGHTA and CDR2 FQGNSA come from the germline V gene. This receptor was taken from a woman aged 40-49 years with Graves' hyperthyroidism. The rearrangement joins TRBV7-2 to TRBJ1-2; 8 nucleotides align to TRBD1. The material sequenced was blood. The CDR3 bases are TGTGCCAGCAGCCGAGCCTACAGGGGGGTTAACTATGGCTACACCTTC. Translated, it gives CASSRAYRGVNYGYTF.